These T cell receptor beta chains were read from a single sample in a study of blood T cell repertoires in COVID-19. Using immunoSEQ multiplex PCR, the repertoire was profiled, and TCRdb retains in-frame clones only, with some absent. This table holds about 210,000 clones, 81% found once. The sequenced sample was PBMCs or T cells enriched from blood (not recorded which). These TCRs come from a man in his forties or fifties who had recovered from COVID-19. Each CDR3 is given with its conserved first and last residue. A D gene is named only where the DNA matches it firmly. For some rows the clone size is stated as once, few or many, or as a class when expanded; others skip it.

>-|17|-|TRBV1|TRBJ2-5
TGCACCAGCAGCCCCCATCTAAAGGGAAGGGAGCAAGAGACCCAGTACTTC
CTSSPHLKGREQETQYF
>once|18|-|TRBV2|TRBJ1-6
TGTGCCAGCAGTGAATTGGAAGGGGTCCGTAAGAGTGGTTCACCCCTCCACTTT
CASSELEGVRKSGSPLHF
>few|15|TRBD1|TRBV6-5|TRBJ1-4
TGTGCCAGCAGTCTTCGACAGGGTTCTTTGAAAAGACTGTTTTTT
CASSLRQGSLKRLFF
>-|13|-|TRBV3-1/TRBV3-2|TRBJ1-3
TGTGCCAGCAGCCAAGATCAGGGAAACACCATATATTTT
CASSQDQGNTIYF
>-|15|TRBD1|TRBV6-6|TRBJ1-4
TGTGCCAGCAGTTTCCCGGGGACAGGGGCGGAAAAACTGTTTTTT
CASSFPGTGAEKLFF
>-|14|-|TRBV30|TRBJ2-7
TGTGCCTGGAAGCCCACGGGGAGCTCCTACGAGCAGTACTTC
CAWKPTGSSYEQYF
>-|16|TRBD2|TRBV5-1|TRBJ2-5
TGCGCCAGCAGCCGTAGGACTAGCGGGAATGAAGAGACCCAGTACTTC
CASSRRTSGNEETQYF
>once|16|TRBD2|TRBV7-3|TRBJ2-1
TGTGCCAGCAGCTTGGGACTAGCGTTGGCCTACAATGAGCAGTTCTTC
CASSLGLALAYNEQFF
>-|12|TRBD1|TRBV7-9|TRBJ1-1
TGTGCCAGCAGCCTTTACAGGGGGGAAGCTTTCTTT
CASSLYRGEAFF
>-|13|-|TRBV3-1/TRBV3-2|TRBJ2-7
TGTGCCAGCAGCCTTCCGAGTGGTTACGAGCAGTACTTC
CASSLPSGYEQYF
>-|16|-|TRBV27|TRBJ2-3
TGTGCCAGCAGTTTCAATGGACTATCCGGCACAGATACGCAGTATTTT
CASSFNGLSGTDTQYF
>-|15|-|TRBV5-5|TRBJ1-5
TGTGCCAGCAGCTTGGGAGGGCGTAGCAATCAGCCCCAGCATTTT
CASSLGGRSNQPQHF
>-|15|TRBD1|TRBV18|TRBJ1-1
TGTGCCAGCTCAGGACTTGGGACAGTGAACACTGAAGCTTTCTTT
CASSGLGTVNTEAFF
>-|15|TRBD1|TRBV4-1|TRBJ2-3
TGCGCCAGCAGCCTGACAGGGTTGTTTCCAGATACGCAGTATTTT
CASSLTGLFPDTQYF
>-|15|TRBD1|TRBV4-2|TRBJ2-1
TGTGCCAGCAGCCTGGGGACAGGTGGGTACAATGAGCAGTTCTTC
CASSLGTGGYNEQFF
>-|15|TRBD2|TRBV28|TRBJ2-1
TGTGCCAGCAGGAGCCCTGGCGGGGGAACCAATGAGCAGTTCTTC
CASRSPGGGTNEQFF
>-|16|-|TRBV10-3|TRBJ2-1
TGTGCCATCAGTTCCGTTTTAGCGAGCTCCTACAATGAGCAGTTCTTC
CAISSVLASSYNEQFF
>few|15|-|TRBV2|TRBJ1-2
TGTGCCAGCAGTGTTGAGGGGGTTTCACACTATGGCTACACCTTC
CASSVEGVSHYGYTF
>-|12|-|TRBV7-9|TRBJ2-1
TGTGCCAGCAGCTTAGTTCCCGATGAGCAGTTCTTC
CASSLVPDEQFF
>-|16|-|TRBV9|TRBJ2-7
TGTGCCAGCAGCCCCCGAGGCAGGGGCCTAACCTACGAGCAGTACTTC
CASSPRGRGLTYEQYF
>-|14|TRBD1|TRBV30|TRBJ1-5
TGTGCCTGGAGTACAGGACAGGGCCGACAGCCCCAGCATTTT
CAWSTGQGRQPQHF
>medium-sized|12|-|TRBV7-9|TRBJ2-3
TGTGCCAGCAGCGACGACAGGGATACGCAGTATTTT
CASSDDRDTQYF
>-|15|TRBD1|TRBV15|TRBJ1-4
TGTGCCACCAGCGCAGCGTCCGGGACAGCCGAAAAACTGTTTTTT
CATSAASGTAEKLFF
>once|16|TRBD1|TRBV27|TRBJ2-3
TGTGCCAGCAGTCAATCCGGGACAGGGTGGTCAGATACGCAGTATTTT
CASSQSGTGWSDTQYF
>-|16|-|TRBV9|TRBJ1-3
TGTGCCAGCAGCTTCCGGACAGCTCTCCCTGGAAACACCATATATTTT
CASSFRTALPGNTIYF
>-|15|-|TRBV9|TRBJ2-7
TGTGCCAGCAGCGTAGACGGGGGATCCTCCTACGAGCAGTACTTC
CASSVDGGSSYEQYF
>-|15|TRBD1|TRBV19|TRBJ2-7
TGTGCCAGTAGTACTCTCGGACAGGCGGCCTACGAGCAGTACTTC
CASSTLGQAAYEQYF
>-|16|-|TRBV9|TRBJ2-5
TGTGCCAGCAGCGGTTCCTGGGACACCGGGCGTGAGACCCAGTACTTC
CASSGSWDTGRETQYF
>-|13|-|TRBV7-9|TRBJ1-1
TGTGCCAGCAGCCCGGGGGGAAGAGCTGAAGCTTTCTTT
CASSPGGRAEAFF
>-|14|TRBD1|TRBV19|TRBJ1-4
TGTGCCAGTAGTACGGACAGGGCAAATGAAAAACTGTTTTTT
CASSTDRANEKLFF
>-|13|-|TRBV9|TRBJ2-3
TGTGCCAGCAGCGTAGAGGGCGGGGATACGCAGTATTTT
CASSVEGGDTQYF
>-|14|-|TRBV7-9|TRBJ1-1
TGTGCCAGCAGCCCCGCAGGATCGGACACTGAAGCTTTCTTT
CASSPAGSDTEAFF
>-|15|TRBD1|TRBV5-1|TRBJ2-7
TGCGCCAGCAGCTCAGCCGGGACAGGGGTCGACGAGCAGTACTTC
CASSSAGTGVDEQYF
>-|14|-|TRBV18|TRBJ1-4
TGTGCCAGCTCACCACTCTCAACAGATGAAAAACTGTTTTTT
CASSPLSTDEKLFF
>-|18|TRBD1|TRBV18|TRBJ1-4
TGTGCCAGCTCTCCCGGGACAGCCGATCATACAACTAATGAAAAACTGTTTTTT
CASSPGTADHTTNEKLFF
>once|16|-|TRBV7-3|TRBJ1-6
TGTGCCAGCAGCCCACACCTTTCACAGTATAATTCACCCCTCCACTTT
CASSPHLSQYNSPLHF
>-|16|-|TRBV6-1|TRBJ1-2
TGTGCCAGCAGGGAACCGTCATTACAGGGAAACTATGGCTACACCTTC
CASREPSLQGNYGYTF
>-|13|-|TRBV27|TRBJ1-2
TGTGCCAGCAGTTTAAGGCAGGGCCATGGCTACACCTTC
CASSLRQGHGYTF
>-|13|TRBD2|TRBV3-1/TRBV3-2|TRBJ2-7
TGTGCCAGCAGCCTAGCGGGGGGTTACGAGCAGTACTTC
CASSLAGGYEQYF
>few|13|TRBD1|TRBV7-9|TRBJ1-2
TGTGCCAGCAGCCGGACAGGGGGCTATGGCTACACCTTC
CASSRTGGYGYTF
>-|14|-|TRBV19|TRBJ1-5
TGTGCCAGTCGGAGGACTGGAGGCATTCAGCCCCAGCATTTT
CASRRTGGIQPQHF
>-|14|-|TRBV11-2|TRBJ2-7
TGTGCCAGCAGCTCTGGGCTACGGGGGAACGAGCAGTACTTC
CASSSGLRGNEQYF
>-|16|TRBD1|TRBV7-2|TRBJ1-3
TGTGCCAGCAGCTTATTTCAGGGGGCGCGGGGAAACACCATATATTTT
CASSLFQGARGNTIYF
>-|15|TRBD2|TRBV4-1|TRBJ2-1
TGCGCCAGCAGCCAGCTAGCGGGGGGGCTGGTTGAGCAGTTCTTC
CASSQLAGGLVEQFF
>-|14|-|TRBV5-1|TRBJ1-3
TGCGCCAGCAGCCTCACGAGCTCTGGAAACACCATATATTTT
CASSLTSSGNTIYF
>few|17|-|TRBV2|TRBJ2-7
TGTGCCAGCAGTGAACCTTCAAGCGAGACGACGCATTACGAGCAGTACTTC
CASSEPSSETTHYEQYF
>once|13|-|TRBV6-5|TRBJ2-2
TGTGCCAGCAGTTACCTCAACACCGGGGAGCTGTTTTTT
CASSYLNTGELFF
>-|15|TRBD2|TRBV5-1|TRBJ2-7
TGCGCCAGCAACCCTACCGGGGGGGGAGCCTACGAGCAGTACTTC
CASNPTGGGAYEQYF
>-|17|TRBD1|TRBV5-1|TRBJ2-3
TGCGCCAGCAGCCAATACGGCCCGACAGGGAGCACAGATACGCAGTATTTT
CASSQYGPTGSTDTQYF